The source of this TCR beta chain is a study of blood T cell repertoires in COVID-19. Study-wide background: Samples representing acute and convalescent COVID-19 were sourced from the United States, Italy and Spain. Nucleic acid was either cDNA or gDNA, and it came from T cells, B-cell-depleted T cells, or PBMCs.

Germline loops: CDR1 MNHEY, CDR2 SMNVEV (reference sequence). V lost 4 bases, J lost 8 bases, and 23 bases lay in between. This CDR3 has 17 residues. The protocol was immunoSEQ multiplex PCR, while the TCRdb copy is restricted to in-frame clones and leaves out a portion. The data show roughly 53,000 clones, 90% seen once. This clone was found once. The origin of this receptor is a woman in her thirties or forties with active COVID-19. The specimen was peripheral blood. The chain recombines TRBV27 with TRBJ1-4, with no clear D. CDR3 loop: CASSSFLLREQREKLFF. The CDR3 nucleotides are TGTGCCAGCAGTTCCTTCCTCTTGCGGGAACAGCGAGAAAAACTGTTTTTT.